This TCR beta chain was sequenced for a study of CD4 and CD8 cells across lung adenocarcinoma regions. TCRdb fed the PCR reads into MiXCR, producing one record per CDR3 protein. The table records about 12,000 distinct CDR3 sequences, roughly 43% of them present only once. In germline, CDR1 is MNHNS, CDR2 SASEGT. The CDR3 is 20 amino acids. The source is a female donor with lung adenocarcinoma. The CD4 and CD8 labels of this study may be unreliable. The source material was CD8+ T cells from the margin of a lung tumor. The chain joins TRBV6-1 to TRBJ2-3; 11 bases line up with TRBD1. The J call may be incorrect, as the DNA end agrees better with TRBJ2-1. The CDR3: CASSEAPGAGQGVGNNTQFF. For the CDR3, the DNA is TGTGCCAGCAGTGAAGCCCCCGGTGCGGGACAGGGGGTTGGCAACAATACGCAGTTCTTC.